The rows below give T cell receptor beta chains drawn from one sample of a study of long-term antiretroviral therapy in people with HIV. Sequencing used immunoSEQ multiplex PCR; TCRdb keeps in-frame clones, though not all of them. The top ten clones hold around a tenth of a sample with about 27,000 clones, 82% of them seen once. This sample comprised unsorted PBMCs, obtained 0.8 years before starting antiretroviral therapy. These receptor sequences come from a man between 18 and 29 years old with HIV. Each CDR3 is given with its conserved first and last residue. D genes are given only for firm matches. Some rows mark clone size as missing; the rest say once, few, many or name a class of expanded clone.

>-|TRBJ2-5|TRBV5-1|-
CASSSGTSQETQYF
TGCGCCAGCAGCTCCGGGACAAGCCAAGAGACCCAGTACTTC
>once|TRBJ2-7|TRBV28|TRBD1
CASSWRQGEQYF
TGTGCCAGCAGTTGGAGACAGGGCGAGCAGTACTTC
>-|TRBJ2-7|TRBV29-1|TRBD1
CSAYNPGQGTYEQYF
TGCAGCGCTTACAATCCGGGACAGGGAACCTACGAGCAGTACTTC
>-|TRBJ1-5|TRBV19|-
CASRQSRAHNQPQHF
TGTGCCAGCCGGCAATCCCGGGCACACAATCAGCCCCAGCATTTT
>-|TRBJ2-2|TRBV7-9|TRBD1
CASSDGQVWTGELFF
TGTGCCAGCAGTGACGGACAGGTTTGGACCGGGGAGCTGTTTTTT
>once|TRBJ2-1|TRBV6-5|-
CASRTRGSSYNEQFF
TGTGCCAGCAGAACAAGGGGTAGCTCCTACAATGAGCAGTTCTTC
>-|TRBJ2-5|TRBV2|-
CASSWYQETQYF
TGTGCCAGCAGTTGGTACCAAGAGACCCAGTACTTC
>-|TRBJ2-6|TRBV30|-
CAWGAGANVLTF
TGTGCCTGGGGTGCTGGGGCCAACGTCCTGACTTTC
>once|TRBJ2-7|TRBV28|-
CASSGWETPYEQYF
TGTGCCAGCAGTGGGTGGGAGACACCTTACGAGCAGTACTTC
>-|TRBJ2-7|TRBV5-1|-
CASSLVGPTYEQYF
TGCGCCAGCAGCTTGGTTGGTCCCACCTACGAGCAGTACTTC
>-|TRBJ2-4|TRBV5-6|-
CASSFFSAAKNIQYF
TGTGCCAGCAGCTTCTTTTCGGCAGCCAAAAACATTCAGTACTTC
>-|TRBJ1-6|TRBV9|-
CASSLAGTRNSPLHF
TGTGCCAGCAGCTTAGCCGGGACTAGGAATTCACCCCTCCACTTT
>-|TRBJ2-3|TRBV25-1|-
CASSADGTFTQYF
TGTGCCAGCAGCGCCGACGGGACATTTACGCAGTATTTT
>-|TRBJ1-5|TRBV28|TRBD1
CASSLGQGSYQPQHF
TGTGCCAGCAGTTTAGGACAGGGTTCGTACCAGCCCCAGCATTTT
>-|TRBJ1-2|TRBV29-1|TRBD1
CSVDPTGEAGDYGYTF
TGCAGCGTCGACCCGACAGGGGAGGCAGGGGACTATGGCTACACCTTC
>once|TRBJ2-7|TRBV4-3|-
CASSQEPSYTYEQYF
TGCGCCAGCAGCCAAGAGCCCAGTTATACCTACGAGCAGTACTTC
>-|TRBJ2-1|TRBV13|-
CASSLGWRGPSNEQFF
TGTGCCAGCAGCTTAGGATGGCGGGGACCTAGCAATGAGCAGTTCTTC
>-|TRBJ2-7|TRBV11-2|-
CASSLVEQYF
TGTGCCAGCAGCTTAGTCGAGCAGTACTTC
>-|TRBJ1-4|TRBV30|TRBD1
CAWSVGTGSNEKLFF
TGTGCCTGGAGTGTCGGGACAGGGTCTAATGAAAAACTGTTTTTT
>-|TRBJ2-1|TRBV1|-
CTSSQDLRLLGIYNEQFF
TGCACCAGCAGCCAAGATCTTCGGCTTCTCGGGATATACAATGAGCAGTTCTTC
>-|TRBJ2-7|TRBV28|-
CASSLYEQYF
TGTGCCAGCAGTTTATACGAGCAGTACTTC
>-|TRBJ1-4|TRBV7-9|TRBD1
CASSSPDRGDEKLFF
TGTGCCAGCAGCTCGCCGGACAGGGGAGATGAAAAACTGTTTTTT
>-|TRBJ1-1|TRBV6-4|-
CASSERGNTEAFF
TGTGCCAGCAGTGAAAGGGGGAACACTGAAGCTTTCTTT
>-|TRBJ2-2|TRBV27|-
CASSLSYTGELFF
TGTGCCAGCAGTTTGTCGTACACCGGGGAGCTGTTTTTT
>medium-sized|TRBJ2-5|TRBV7-3|TRBD1
CASSLGGQGWQETQYF
TGTGCCAGCAGCTTAGGGGGACAGGGTTGGCAAGAGACCCAGTACTTC
>-|TRBJ1-5|TRBV10-2|-
CASSEKIGQPQHF
TGCGCCAGCAGTGAGAAGATTGGTCAGCCCCAGCATTTT
>-|TRBJ2-7|TRBV6-5|TRBD1
CASSYDRGAYEQYF
TGTGCCAGCAGTTACGACAGGGGGGCCTACGAGCAGTACTTC
>medium-sized|TRBJ2-3|TRBV29-1|-
CSIPGWSGEAQYF
TGCAGCATACCGGGGTGGTCGGGAGAAGCGCAGTATTTT
>-|TRBJ1-1|TRBV6-5|-
CASSYSSSSEAFF
TGTGCCAGCAGTTACTCGAGTTCCTCTGAAGCTTTCTTT
>-|TRBJ1-2|TRBV19|TRBD1
CASKQGIGNYGYTF
TGTGCCAGTAAACAGGGGATAGGTAACTATGGCTACACCTTC
>-|TRBJ2-2|TRBV11-2|-
CASSLASLKVNTGELFF
TGTGCCAGCAGCTTAGCGAGTCTGAAAGTGAACACCGGGGAGCTGTTTTTT
>-|TRBJ1-2|TRBV7-2|-
CASSLPKGQGSNYGYTF
TGTGCCAGCAGCTTACCTAAGGGGCAGGGCTCTAACTATGGCTACACCTTC
>-|TRBJ2-3|TRBV13|TRBD2
CASSHWGTSGTDTQYF
TGTGCCAGCAGCCACTGGGGGACTAGCGGCACAGATACGCAGTATTTT
>few|TRBJ2-2|TRBV6-1|-
CASTVRNTGELFF
TGTGCCAGCACGGTCAGAAACACCGGGGAGCTGTTTTTT
>-|TRBJ1-3|TRBV2|-
CASSEARAGNTIYF
TGTGCCAGCAGTGAGGCCAGGGCTGGAAACACCATATATTTT
>-|TRBJ2-3|TRBV7-9|-
CASSPQGPSRTQYF
TGTGCCAGCAGCCCACAGGGCCCTTCGCGAACGCAGTATTTT
>-|TRBJ2-4|TRBV18|TRBD1
CASSPTRTGVAKNIQYF
TGTGCCAGCTCACCAACCCGGACAGGAGTAGCCAAAAACATTCAGTACTTC
>-|TRBJ2-3|TRBV7-2|-
CASTQGRATDTQYF
TGTGCCAGCACCCAGGGGAGGGCCACAGATACGCAGTATTTT
>-|TRBJ2-1|TRBV13|-
CASSLDGSWNEQFF
TGTGCCAGCAGCTTAGATGGTAGCTGGAATGAGCAGTTCTTC
>-|TRBJ1-6|TRBV2|-
CASRGPGGNSPLHF
TGTGCCAGCAGGGGGCCGGGGGGCAATTCACCCCTCCACTTT
>-|TRBJ2-3|TRBV4-1|TRBD2
CASSQDGTSGKYTDTQYF
TGCGCCAGCAGCCAAGATGGGACTAGCGGGAAGTACACAGATACGCAGTATTTT
>-|TRBJ1-3|TRBV4-1|-
CASSQYDLVLAGNTIYF
TGCGCCAGCAGCCAATACGACCTCGTTTTGGCTGGAAACACCATATATTTT